This T cell receptor beta chain was captured by sequencing in a study of blood T cell repertoires in COVID-19. Looking at the study overall: Collection of acute and convalescent COVID-19 samples took place in the United States, Italy and Spain. PBMCs, B-cell-depleted T cells, or T cells were the source of the cDNA or gDNA that made up the material.

In the original processing: Estimated nucleated cell counts came from reference gene primer amplification. Measured with immunoSEQ multiplex PCR; TCRdb has only the in-frame clones, and not every one. V and J calls and clone size are copied from that table; D and trimming were computed from the DNA. The table lists about 170,000 clones, around 89% of them singletons. The J segment lost 6 bases and the V segment lost 5 bases, leaving 9 bases of the junction unmatched. Germline assignment: CDR1 SGHAT and CDR2 FQDESV (reference sequence). The CDR3 runs to 15 residues. The sequence was collected from a man over 45 who had recovered from COVID-19. Sequencing used peripheral blood. The chain employs TRBV11-1 and TRBJ2-7, with 11 positions matching TRBD1. The CDR3 loop is CASSATGTGGSEQYF. As DNA, the CDR3 is TGTGCCAGCAGCGCAACCGGGACAGGGGGTTCCGAGCAGTACTTC.